This T cell receptor (beta chain) was profiled in a study of CXCR3-negative and CXCR3-positive naive CD8 T cells. Each TRB cDNA library was prepared by 5' RACE (with UMI labels). TCRdb reprocessed the 5' RACE reads and keeps a single row for each CDR3 protein, giving no DNA. This repertoire includes about 98,000 distinct CDR3 sequences. Naive CD8+ T lymphocytes were specified as CD45RO-CCR7+CD27+CD95-. Notes on this clonotype: Its cognate antigen is unknown.

Study results and caveats: The authors found comparable surface CD5 between naive subsets and inferred TCR strength from TRB CDR3 properties. The TRB CDR3s that CXCR3-positive naive cells carried were more hydrophobic than those of CXCR3-negative naive cells. TRBV-TRBJ usage was alike in naive CXCR3-negative and CXCR3-positive cells but differed in memory cells.

Sample: naive CXCR3+ CD8+ T cells from blood. Subset in this sample: CD45RO-CCR7+CD27+CD95- naive CD8+ T cells expressing CXCR3 (TNR3+). The source is a human donor in good health. Some clones in this sample may be carry-over from other donors' samples.

Here the CDR3 reads CASSFTDPNTEAFF. The chain couples TRBV7-9 to TRBJ1-1. This CDR3 is built from 14 residues. Per germline, CDR1 SEHNR and CDR2 FQNEAQ (reference sequence). The full variable domain, with the rest looked up from reference TRBV7-9 and TRBJ1-1, is DTGVSQNPRHKITKRGQNVTFRCDPISEHNRLYWYRQTLGQGPEFLTYFQNEAQLEKSRLLSDRFSAERPKGSFSTLEIQRTEQGDSAMYLCASSFTDPNTEAFFGQGTRLTVV.